What follows are 7 T cell receptor beta chains derived from one specimen sequenced in a study of shared clonotypes between healthy human individuals (dated by TCRdb to between 2020 and 2021). CD8 naive samples consisted of CD45RO-negative cells that were positively selected for CCR7, yielding a CD45RA+CCR7+ population without TemRA cells. The library came from the immunoSEQ multiplex PCR assay. TCRdb carries this immuneACCESS record with in-frame sequences only. Its versions omit some clonotypes, under half of them owing to an unresolved V gene in the studies checked, with the rest unexplained. This sample lists millions of clones; approximately 94% were detected once. About 1.1% of the sample lies in the top ten. The sequenced material came from naive CD8+ T cells sorted from blood. The cell subset or site tag for this specimen amounts to: CD45RA+CCR7+. The receptors here all came from a man aged 18 to 30 in good health.

This clone was seen a single time. This chain connects TRBV4-3 to TRBJ2-5; tentative D call: TRBD1 (5 bases). CDR1 and CDR2 (germline): LGHNA, YSLEER. V was trimmed by 3 bases and J by 5 bases, leaving 13 bases between them. This CDR3 comprises 14 residues. The CDR3 nucleotides read TGCGCCAGCAGCCAGCCAGGGTTATCGGAGACCCAGTACTTC. Translated, it gives CASSQPGLSETQYF.

As to this clone: Other DNA sequences of this sample code for an identical CDR3. The rearrangement links TRBV28 to TRBJ1-1, with 9 bases identical to TRBD1. The CDR3 contains 16 residues. V lost 6 bases and J lost 0; bases outside the gene matches: 8. Germline V gene sequence: CDR1 MDHEN, CDR2 SYDVKM. The CDR3 loop is CASSLGTGRMNTEAFF. CDR3 coding DNA: TGTGCCAGCAGCCTCGGGACAGGGCGAATGAACACTGAAGCTTTCTTT.

The rearrangement uses TRBV9 and TRBJ2-1; 8 nucleotides align to TRBD1. Germline-derived CDR1 and CDR2 are SGDLS and YYNGEE. V dropped 0 bases and J dropped 6; count of bases not matched to a gene: 5. CDR3 length: 15 amino acids. The CDR3 nucleotides are TGTGCCAGCAGCGTAGCTCCAGGACAGGGCAATGAGCAGTTCTTC. Residues: CASSVAPGQGNEQFF. Together with reference TRBV9 and TRBJ2-1, the CDR3 gives the full variable domain: DSGVTQTPKHLITATGQRVTLRCSPRSGDLSVYWYQQSLDQGLQFLIQYYNGEERAKGNILERFSAQQFPDLHSELNLSSLELGDSALYFCASSVAPGQGNEQFFGPGTRLTVL.

V is TRBV4-1 and J is TRBJ2-1; the D gene is possibly TRBD2 (6 bases). The V and J ends lost 8 bases and 7 bases respectively, with 12 bases between them. The CDR3 extends over 12 amino acids. Germline V gives CDR1 MGHRA, CDR2 YSYEKL. CDR3 nucleotides: TGCGCCAGCGCGGGACCAGGGAATGAGCAGTTCTTC. Translated, it gives CASAGPGNEQFF.

This sequence joins TRBV6-6 and TRBJ2-1; the D gene is possibly TRBD2 (5 bases). V was pared by 5 bases and J by 8 bases, with 22 bases between. This CDR3 region has 16 residues. The germline CDR1 and CDR2 sequences are MNHNY and SVGAGI (reference sequence). The CDR3 DNA reads as TGTGCCAGCAGTACCCTCCCCGAGACTACCATCGATGAGCAGTTCTTC. Its translation: CASSTLPETTIDEQFF.

This chain links TRBV30 with TRBJ2-1, with 9 bases that match TRBD1. The CDR3 runs 15 residues. The trim removed 4 bases at V and 8 bases at J, leaving 12 bases unmatched. The germline V gene has CDR1 GTSNPN and CDR2 SVGIG (reference sequence). The CDR3 nucleotides are TGTGCCTGGAATCCGACAGGGGGTCCGTCCGATGAGCAGTTCTTC. Translated, it gives CAWNPTGGPSDEQFF.

In the case of this clone: The same CDR3 also results from other DNA sequences found in this sample. The CDR3 here is CATSRDRGDEQFF. Written as DNA, the CDR3 is TGTGCCACCAGCAGAGATAGGGGCGATGAGCAGTTCTTC. The rearrangement uses TRBV15 and TRBJ2-1; D might be TRBD1 (5 bases). The V end lost 0 bases, the J end lost 8 bases, and 8 bases lay between the germline ends. CDR1 and CDR2 from the germline V gene are LNHNV and YYDKDF (reference sequence). The CDR3 extends over 13 amino acids.